Below are 24 T cell receptor beta chains sequenced from a single sample in a study of OX40 agonist ivuxolimab in advanced cancers. The protocol was immunoSEQ multiplex PCR, while the TCRdb copy is restricted to in-frame clones and leaves out a portion. The sample holds 70,000 to 90,000 clones, approximately 84% seen once. Sequencing used CD4+ or CD8+ T cells sorted from blood, obtained in a trial of the OX40 agonist ivuxolimab. These receptors originate from an adult with an advanced solid tumor such as melanoma, head and neck, liver or kidney cancer.

This chain joins TRBV7-9 and TRBJ2-3, with D possibly being TRBD1 (6 bases). The CDR3 loop spans 18 amino acids. From germline, CDR1 is SEHNR and CDR2 FQNEAQ (reference sequence). Between the trimmed V and J ends, which lost 1 base and 6 bases, there was a span of 23 bases. This chain's CDR3 is CASSLGTPSRDTKDTQYF. CDR3 in DNA: TGTGCCAGCAGCTTAGGGACCCCCTCCCGGGACACCAAGGATACGCAGTATTTT. Using reference TRBV7-9 and TRBJ2-3 for the parts outside the CDR3, the full variable domain is DTGVSQNPRHKITKRGQNVTFRCDPISEHNRLYWYRQTLGQGPEFLTYFQNEAQLEKSRLLSDRFSAERPKGSFSTLEIQRTEQGDSAMYLCASSLGTPSRDTKDTQYFGPGTRLTVL.

The chain couples TRBV18 to TRBJ2-5; a possible D gene is TRBD1 (5 bases). Trimming removed 3 bases from V and 6 bases from J, with 11 bases in between. Germline CDR1 is KGHSH and CDR2 is LQKENI. This CDR3 spans 13 amino acids. The CDR3 region has the DNA TGTGCCAGCTCACCCGGACAAGAAAAGACCCAGTACTTC. Translating it yields CASSPGQEKTQYF.

A remark on this clone: At one of its ends the junction is not consistent with the germline gene, which may arise from a read error. This rearrangement joins TRBV27 to TRBJ1-2; D is ambiguous. CDR3 length: 12 residues. Per the germline V gene, CDR1 is MNHEY and CDR2 is SMNVEV (reference sequence). The CDR3 DNA sequence: TGTGCCAGCAGTTTATTTAGTTCCTTACTAGTCTTC. It is translated as CASSLFSSLLVF.

This chain links TRBV18 with TRBJ2-5; D possibly corresponds to TRBD2 (6 bases). The CDR3 runs to 15 residues. Germline assignment: CDR1 KGHSH and CDR2 LQKENI. V dropped 3 bases and J dropped 5 bases, with 16 bases sitting between them. The CDR3: CASSPANAGWETQYF. The CDR3 DNA reads TGTGCCAGCTCACCCGCCAACGCGGGGTGGGAGACCCAGTACTTC.

V and J are TRBV4-3 and TRBJ2-1; 7 bases are a match to TRBD1. Germline loops: CDR1 LGHNA, CDR2 YSLEER. The CDR3 runs to 16 residues. Unmatched junction bases numbered 3, after V lost 0 bases and J lost 1 base. For the CDR3, the DNA is TGCGCCAGCAGCCAAGAAGGACAGGTTTCCTACAATGAGCAGTTCTTC. Its protein product is CASSQEGQVSYNEQFF.

CDR3 DNA: TGTGCCAGCAGCTGGGGACGGCTGGGGAGTTCACCCCTCCACTTT. This translates into CASSWGRLGSSPLHF. The rearrangement links TRBV7-2 to TRBJ1-6, with D possibly TRBD1 on 5 matching bases. The V end lost 4 bases, the J end lost 9 bases, and 16 bases lay between the germline ends. The CDR3 covers 15 residues. Germline lookup yields CDR1 SGHTA and CDR2 FQGNSA.

The genes are TRBV6-5 and TRBJ2-5; no reliable D call. The CDR3 has 14 residues. Trimming cost V 7 bases and J 0 bases, with 12 bases left between them. Germline loops: CDR1 MNHEY, CDR2 SVGAGI. The CDR3 loop reads CASKPAGYQETQYF. The CDR3 DNA reads as TGTGCCAGCAAACCAGCTGGGTACCAAGAGACCCAGTACTTC.

V gene TRBV5-4 combines with J gene TRBJ2-4; either TRBD1 or TRBD2 may supply D (6 bases each). The ends were cut back, 0 bases at V and 7 bases at J, with 11 bases in the middle. Looked up from germline, CDR1 is SGHNT and CDR2 is YYREEE (reference sequence). The CDR3 contains 14 residues. CDR3 nucleotides: TGTGCCAGCAGCTTGGCCGGGGGCAGGAACATTCAGTACTTC. Translation gives CASSLAGGRNIQYF.

This rearrangement joins TRBV5-8 to TRBJ1-2, with TRBD1 matching over 9 bases. This CDR3 is 13 amino acids long. V gave up 4 bases and J gave up 5 bases; unmatched junction bases: 3. The germline gives CDR1 SGHTS, CDR2 YDEGEE. CDR3 in DNA: TGTGCCAGCAGCGCCGGGACAGGGTATGGCTACACCTTC. It yields the protein CASSAGTGYGYTF.

The chain uses TRBV7-2 and TRBJ2-1; D unclear. Germline CDR1 is SGHTA and CDR2 is FQGNSA. This CDR3 is 13 amino acids long. V lost 5 bases and J lost 0, with 5 bases in between. This chain's CDR3 is CASSPSSYNEQFF. CDR3 bases: TGTGCCAGCAGCCCGAGCTCCTACAATGAGCAGTTCTTC.

The V and J genes are TRBV2 and TRBJ2-7; D not certain. Trimming took 5 bases from V and 7 from J, leaving 18 bases between them. Germline CDR1 SNHLY, CDR2 FYNNEI. The CDR3 sequence is 14 residues long. CDR3 DNA: TGTGCCAGCAGTTTCCAAAGGGAAGTGGGGGAGCAGTACTTC. Translation: CASSFQREVGEQYF.

The rearrangement uses TRBV9 and TRBJ1-1; tentatively, D is TRBD1 (5 bases). Trimming took 0 bases from V and 0 from J, leaving 9 bases between them. This CDR3 contains 15 residues. CDR1 and CDR2 from the germline V gene are SGDLS and YYNGEE. Written as DNA, the CDR3 is TGTGCCAGCAGCGTAGCCCCAGGGCTGAACACTGAAGCTTTCTTT. This translates into CASSVAPGLNTEAFF.

In its sample, this clone was seen once. This chain joins TRBV4-3 and TRBJ2-2, with D unresolved. Deletions cut 2 bases from V and 7 bases from J, with 8 bases between. In germline, CDR1 is LGHNA, CDR2 YSLEER. The CDR3 sequence is 13 residues long. In DNA form, the CDR3 reads TGCGCCAGCAGCCAAAACTTCGGCGGGGAGCTGTTTTTT. Encoded protein: CASSQNFGGELFF.

This clone was found once. This chain uses TRBV5-1 with TRBJ2-5, with 9 bases lining up with TRBD2. Trimming cost V 5 bases and J 3 bases; bases outside gene matches: 8. The germline CDR1 and CDR2 sequences are SGHRS and YFSETQ. The CDR3 contains 15 residues. CDR3 bases: TGCGCCAGCAGTTATAGCGGGAGTGGAGAAGAGACCCAGTACTTC. This sequence encodes CASSYSGSGEETQYF.

This chain links TRBV18 with TRBJ1-5; D not resolved. Looked up from germline, CDR1 is KGHSH and CDR2 is LQKENI. The CDR3 contains 21 residues. Trimming left V 3 bases short and J 3 bases short, with 30 bases between. The CDR3 bases are TGTGCCAGCTCACCTGTTTTCCTCCTTCCAAACACCGGGGAAACCAATCAGCCCCAGCATTTT. This encodes CASSPVFLLPNTGETNQPQHF.

The gene calls are TRBV11-2 and TRBJ2-5; tentatively, D is TRBD1 (6 bases). The germline gives CDR1 SGHAT, CDR2 FQNNGV. The CDR3 covers 13 residues. Deletions cut 4 bases from V and 4 bases from J, with 10 bases between. CDR3 protein: CASSWGLGETQYF. Here the CDR3 DNA reads TGTGCCAGCAGCTGGGGGCTGGGAGAGACCCAGTACTTC.

The chain has TRBV6-1 and TRBJ2-3; 9 bases match TRBD1. Germline CDR1 is MNHNS and CDR2 is SASEGT. This CDR3 has 14 residues. Trimming at V came to 8 bases and at J to 4 bases, leaving 7 bases not matched to a gene. The CDR3 spells CASLRDREADTQYF. The CDR3 nucleotides are TGTGCCAGCCTCCGGGACAGGGAGGCAGATACGCAGTATTTT.

The rearrangement uses TRBV5-5 and TRBJ1-4; D not resolved. The CDR3 runs to 15 residues. In germline, CDR1 is SGHKS, CDR2 YYEKEE (reference sequence). The V gene lost 3 bases and the J gene lost 4 bases, with 13 bases spanning the gap. CDR3: CASSSRGAGNEKLFF. As DNA, the CDR3 is TGTGCCAGCAGCTCCCGGGGAGCGGGTAATGAAAAACTGTTTTTT.

The chain carries TRBV7-9 and TRBJ2-2; D unresolved. This CDR3 has 12 residues. CDR1 is SEHNR, CDR2 FQNEAQ, per germline (reference sequence). V gave up 3 bases and J gave up 4 bases, with 3 bases separating them. This CDR3 is CASSFSTGELFF. CDR3 nucleotide sequence: TGTGCCAGCAGCTTTAGCACCGGGGAGCTGTTTTTT.

The chain joins TRBV5-8 to TRBJ2-6; D call uncertain. Germline CDR1 is SGHTS and CDR2 is YDEGEE. Between the trimmed V and J ends, which lost 6 bases and 4 bases, there was a span of 11 bases. The CDR3 is 14 residues long. The CDR3 DNA sequence: TGTGCCAGCAAGTCTACTCTCGGGGCCAACGTCCTGACTTTC. It translates to CASKSTLGANVLTF.

The chain carries TRBV7-3 and TRBJ2-3; D is ambiguous. V was pared by 5 bases and J by 2 bases, with 11 bases between. CDR1 is SGHTA, CDR2 FQGTGA, per germline. CDR3 length: 14 amino acids. In DNA, the CDR3 is TGTGCCAGCAGCCAAGGACCTTTCACAGATACGCAGTATTTT. Protein sequence: CASSQGPFTDTQYF.

This clone occurred a few times. The J gene is TRBJ2-2, the V gene TRBV7-9, with D possibly matching TRBD2 (5 bases). Trimming pared 4 bases from V and 3 bases from J, leaving 15 bases between. This CDR3 has 16 residues. Germline lookup yields CDR1 SEHNR and CDR2 FQNEAQ (reference sequence). The CDR3 loop is CASSSAWGVDTGELFF. As DNA, the CDR3 is TGTGCCAGCAGCTCGGCGTGGGGAGTCGACACCGGGGAGCTGTTTTTT.

This chain links TRBV9 with TRBJ1-1; the D is unclear. V was pared by 4 bases and J by 2 bases, with 12 bases between. The CDR3 runs to 14 residues. CDR1 is SGDLS, CDR2 YYNGEE, per germline. CDR3: CASSPGRVNTEAFF. The CDR3 DNA reads TGTGCCAGCAGCCCCGGTAGGGTCAACACTGAAGCTTTCTTT. Using reference TRBV9 and TRBJ1-1 for the parts outside the CDR3, the full variable domain is DSGVTQTPKHLITATGQRVTLRCSPRSGDLSVYWYQQSLDQGLQFLIQYYNGEERAKGNILERFSAQQFPDLHSELNLSSLELGDSALYFCASSPGRVNTEAFFGQGTRLTVV.

The chain combines TRBV29-1 with TRBJ1-1; D might be TRBD1 (6 bases). V was pared by 7 bases and J by 3 bases, with 15 bases between. The CDR3 extends over 13 amino acids. Germline CDR1 reads SQVTM; CDR2 reads ANQGSEA. The CDR3 region is CSAKKQGHTEAFF. Here the CDR3 DNA reads TGCAGCGCTAAAAAACAGGGCCACACTGAAGCTTTCTTT.